The clone carrying this T cell receptor (beta chain) has a single count. A second PCR, run for about 7 to 11 cycles, used a sample-barcoded 5' primer plus a J-beta primer mix. From the 5' RACE reads, TCRdb called clonotypes with MiXCR, one entry per CDR3 protein. This table has about 1.8 million distinct CDR3 sequences, about 49% appearing once. The data originate from a study of blood T cells in healthy people across ages. Trimming removed 2 bases from V and 1 base from J, with 12 bases in between. There are 15 residues in the CDR3. The chain carries TRBV12-3 or TRBV12-4 and TRBJ2-7; the D gene could be TRBD1 or TRBD2 (5 bases each). Sequencing input: blood. This sequence was found in a woman in her thirties or forties in good health. The CDR3 sequence is CASSLQRGRSYEQYF. DNA for the CDR3: TGTGCCAGCAGTTTACAGAGGGGCCGGTCCTACGAGCAGTACTTC.